The present T cell receptor (beta chain) was sequenced within a study of blood T cell repertoires in COVID-19. Study details: COVID-19 samples from acute and convalescent phases originated in the United States, Italy and Spain. T cells, B-cell-depleted T cells, or PBMCs supplied cDNA or gDNA.

The CDR3 has 12 residues. V lost 0 bases and J lost 11, with 10 bases in between. Germline CDR1 is MNHEY and CDR2 is SVGAGI. Seattle-derived patients entered the study during active infection and were followed longitudinally. In the original analysis: Cell counts per sample came from amplifying reference gene primers. Only in-frame clones appear in the TCRdb table, and some are missing; sequencing was by immunoSEQ multiplex PCR. D and trimming were read from the DNA, whereas the V and J calls and clone size are those reported in that table. The sample contains approximately 170,000 clones, around 87% of which appear only once.

Sequencing was carried out using peripheral blood. The TCR sequence derives from a woman aged 80 or over with COVID-19, enrolled during active disease. The chain has TRBV6-5 and TRBJ1-1; TRBD1 is a possible D gene (6 bases). DNA of the CDR3: TGTGCCAGCAGTTACTCGACAGGCCCTGCTTTCTTT. Translation: CASSYSTGPAFF.